This TCR beta chain was sequenced during a study of blood T cell repertoires in COVID-19. At the level of the study: Material from acute and convalescent COVID-19 was sourced from the United States, Italy and Spain.

In the study's own analysis: Reference gene primer amplification gave estimated nucleated cell counts. Profiling relied on immunoSEQ multiplex PCR, and the TCRdb table lists in-frame clones only, not all of them. V and J calls plus clone size are reproduced from that table; the DNA served to infer D and trimming. The table lists some 45,000 clones, roughly 87% of them singletons. The V segment lost 7 bases and the J segment 4 bases; nucleotides outside the gene matches: 13. The V gene's germline CDR1 is LNHNV and CDR2 YYDKDF (reference sequence). The CDR3 sequence is 17 residues long. This clone came up once.

This clonotype was sampled from a woman aged 55-69 years with acute or convalescent COVID-19. The sequenced sample consisted of peripheral blood. J is TRBJ2-1 and V is TRBV15; 10 nucleotides align to TRBD1. The chain's CDR3 is CATTIRAGTGEYNEQFF. The CDR3 DNA reads TGTGCCACCACTATTCGCGCCGGGACAGGGGAGTACAATGAGCAGTTCTTC.